This paragraph reports one TCR beta chain. Its specific antigen is unknown. The record has no base qualities; no much larger clone is one base away. V is trimmed back by 3 bases and J by 4 bases, and the junction contains 5 bases that no gene match accounts for. The CDR3 has 14 amino acids, counting the end cysteine and phenylalanine. Only the CDR3 portion is preserved as DNA: 42 bases, with reading frame beginning at the first base. PBMCs were isolated by Ficoll-Paque density gradient centrifugation. The sample is drawn from a study of T-cell memory formation after mild COVID-19 (TCRdb year 2021). General notes on the study: Most TCR sequence clusters were specific to one of the two donors. The cohort comprised two young, previously healthy adult volunteers, one female and one male. Longitudinal TCRalpha and TCRbeta repertoire sequencing tracked T-cell clones expanding and contracting after mild COVID-19 in a couple of donors.

Study-wide conclusions, independent of this receptor: Contracting CD4+ clones turned up mainly in the CM and EM memory subsets, whereas EMRA was where CD8+ clones were enriched. Only a couple of mild cases were covered in the study, and larger cohorts including severe cases with pre-infection samples were considered necessary. SARS-CoV-2 specificity of the second-wave clones peaking on day 37 was not confirmed. Some responding clones were found in pre-infection memory, which suggests that pre-existing cross-reactive memory T cells took part in the SARS-CoV-2 response. Clones contracting from day 15 to 85 had balanced CD4/CD8 phenotypes, while a second wave expanding from day 15 to 37 was biased towards CD4+.

Sequenced using an Illumina NovaSeq 6000. cDNA libraries for TCRalpha and TCRbeta were prepared by 5'RACE using constant-segment primers, with sample barcodes and unique molecular identifiers added. Trizol reagent was used to extract RNA from every sample. Library amplification was performed in two PCR steps, and a second sample barcode and Illumina TruSeq adapters were introduced in the second step. Sequencing of the libraries was done on an Illumina NovaSeq, producing 2 x 150 bp paired-end reads. Per the authors' processing: Demultiplexing of reads and collapsing into UMI-guided consensus sequences were performed with migec v1.2.7. Using mixcr v2.1.11, UMI consensuses were aligned to TRA and TRB V and J templates and then assembled into clonotypes. Expanded or contracted clonotypes were those called significant by both edgeR and NoisET, with noise models trained on biological replicates. For edgeR calls, a false discovery rate-adjusted p below 0.01 and a log2 fold-change threshold of 1 were applied. PCA with hierarchical clustering of max-normalized trajectories of the 1000 most abundant clonotypes was used as exploratory dynamics analysis. The CD4 or CD8 phenotype of responding clones was assigned using the separately sequenced CD4+ and CD8+ repertoires. TCRdb reran the public reads through fastp at Q25 and MiXCR, keeping productive beta chains. When rows share a CDR3 protein, they turn into one entry using the most common DNA and genes. The V and J calls, along with clone size, are taken from TCRdb and not from the paper's own processing. For this sample the table gives approximately 350,000 distinct CDR3 sequences, of which around 27% were detected only once. Jointly, the top ten make up approximately 12% of the sample.

The chain uses TRBV12-3 or TRBV12-4 and TRBJ1-2; the junction holds 7 bases that match TRBD1. The sample taken for sequencing was PBMCs or a T cell subset sorted from them (not recorded which). This receptor was identified in an adult woman who had mild COVID-19 (a few samples of this study predate the infection). The sample titles of this study are shuffled in the database, so cell type and time point are left out; the donor was told from shared clones. The nucleotide sequence reads as follows: TGTGCCAGCAGTTTCAGGGGGTTTGGCTATGGCTACACCTTC. This yields the protein CASSFRGFGYGYTF.